One sample yielded the 27 T cell receptor beta chains listed below, sequenced in a study of neurological immune-mediated disorders (dated by TCRdb to between 2017 and 2020). The receptor library was made with 5' RACE. The sequencing machine was an Illumina HiSeq 2500. The public reads were reanalyzed by TCRdb: fastp trimming at Q25, MiXCR alignment, in-frame beta chains only. Every entry covers one CDR3 protein and lists the most common genes and DNA from its rows. The sample table contains some 46,000 distinct CDR3 sequences; only one count was recorded for around 4.3% of them. The top ten clonotypes cover 5.5% to 6.5% of the sample. The sequencing sample was made of PBMCs. These receptors were taken from an older woman with multiple sclerosis.

This clonotype was seen ten or more times. The chain recombines TRBV6-5 with TRBJ1-2; 11 nucleotides align to TRBD1. CDR3 length equals 15 residues. The germline gives CDR1 MNHEY, CDR2 SVGAGI. V lost 0 bases and J lost 8; bases outside the gene matches: 5. CDR3 in DNA: TGTGCCAGCAGTTACTCGGGACAGGGGGGGCGCGGCTACACCTTC. Protein sequence: CASSYSGQGGRGYTF.

The table lists this clonotype with many counts. The chain combines TRBV20-1 with TRBJ1-2; D is perhaps TRBD1 (5 bases). V lost 0 bases to trimming and J lost 3 bases, with 11 bases between them. Germline CDR1 DFQATT, CDR2 SNEGSKA (reference sequence). This CDR3 spans 14 amino acids. For the CDR3, the DNA is TGCAGTGCTAGAGATTCAAGGGGATACTATGGCTACACCTTC. It encodes CSARDSRGYYGYTF.

This clonotype was seen at least ten times. The chain couples TRBV4-1 to TRBJ2-2; D might be TRBD2 (6 bases). Germline assignment: CDR1 MGHRA and CDR2 YSYEKL. V gave up 0 bases and J gave up 7 bases, with 18 bases separating them. The CDR3 contains 17 residues. In DNA form, the CDR3 reads TGCGCCAGCAGCCAAGATAATACTAGCCCTTTTGTCGGGGAGCTGTTTTTT. Protein product: CASSQDNTSPFVGELFF.

This clonotype has a handful of counts. This chain uses TRBV3-1 with TRBJ2-1; 12 bases map to TRBD2. In germline, CDR1 is LGHDT, CDR2 YNNKEL (reference sequence). The ends lost 3 bases at V and 0 bases at J; junction bases unmatched: 3. This CDR3 comprises 17 residues. CDR3 DNA: TGTGCCAGCAGCCACAAGACTAGCGGGAGCTCCTACAATGAGCAGTTCTTC. Residues: CASSHKTSGSSYNEQFF.

As regards this clonotype: A much larger clone lies a single base off, so this may be a read error. The conserved phenylalanine or tryptophan is not found at the CDR3 terminus, so this likely reflects a read error. The gene calls are TRBV4-1 and TRBJ1-4, with D possibly being TRBD1 (6 bases). The germline V gene encodes CDR1 MGHRA and CDR2 YSYEKL. Trimming cost V 7 bases and J 7 bases, with 19 bases left between them. The CDR3 is made up of 15 amino acids. The CDR3 region is CASTPEQGSSEKLFL. The CDR3 DNA is TGCGCCAGCACTCCCGAACAGGGCTCAAGTGAAAAACTGTTTCTT.

In this sample, this clonotype turned up many times. The chain is built from TRBV9 and TRBJ2-5; D is undetermined. The germline V gene has CDR1 SGDLS and CDR2 YYNGEE. This CDR3 region has 15 residues. V was cut by 0 bases and J by 1 base, with 10 bases left in between. CDR3 bases: TGTGCCAGCAGCGTAGCAGGTAAACTCCAAGAGACCCAGTACTTC. Its translation: CASSVAGKLQETQYF.

This clonotype occurred many times. The V gene is TRBV5-6, the J gene TRBJ1-6; D remains unclear. Germline assignment: CDR1 SGHDT and CDR2 YYEEEE. The V and J ends lost 0 bases and 6 bases respectively, with 4 bases between them. There are 13 residues in the CDR3. CDR3 sequence: CASSLGANSPLHF. The CDR3 bases are TGTGCCAGCAGCTTGGGTGCTAATTCACCCCTCCACTTT.

This clonotype was recorded many times. V and J are TRBV5-1 and TRBJ1-1, with 10 nucleotides matching TRBD1. CDR3 length equals 16 residues. Germline V gene data show CDR1 as SGHRS and CDR2 as YFSETQ. With V trimmed by 4 bases and J by 1 base, 7 bases remained unmatched. The CDR3 here is CASSPSTGGSNTEAFF. CDR3 coding DNA: TGCGCCAGCAGCCCCTCGACAGGGGGCTCGAACACTGAAGCTTTCTTT.

In this sample, this clonotype turned up many times. The chain uses TRBV5-1 and TRBJ1-4; no clear D. CDR1 SGHRS and CDR2 YFSETQ come from the germline V gene. V gave up 0 bases and J gave up 5 bases, with 11 bases separating them. This CDR3 has 15 residues. This CDR3 is CASSLDGSFNEKLFF. In nucleotides, the CDR3 is TGCGCCAGCAGCTTGGACGGCAGCTTCAATGAAAAACTGTTTTTT.

This clonotype was counted at least ten times. CDR3 sequence reads: CSAREDGTSVYNEQFF. CDR3 nucleotide sequence: TGCAGTGCTAGGGAAGATGGGACTAGCGTCTACAATGAGCAGTTCTTC. The chain carries TRBV20-1 and TRBJ2-1; 10 bases map to TRBD2. From germline, CDR1 is DFQATT and CDR2 SNEGSKA (reference sequence). This CDR3 contains 16 residues. V was clipped by 3 bases and J by 3 bases; unmatched bases: 8.

This clonotype was seen at least ten times. The V call is TRBV5-1, the J call TRBJ2-3; D possibly corresponds to TRBD2 (6 bases). CDR1 and CDR2 from the germline V gene are SGHRS and YFSETQ. The CDR3 contains 16 residues. The V gene lost 0 bases and the J gene lost 0 bases, with 11 bases spanning the gap. The CDR3 spells CASSLEPSASTDTQYF. Written as DNA, the CDR3 is TGCGCCAGCAGCTTGGAGCCTAGCGCTAGCACAGATACGCAGTATTTT.

This clonotype has at least ten counts. This chain uses TRBV3-1 with TRBJ1-6; no clear D gene. Trimming pared 0 bases from V and 7 bases from J, leaving 7 bases between. The CDR3 is made up of 14 amino acids. Germline V gives CDR1 LGHDT, CDR2 YNNKEL (reference sequence). In DNA, the CDR3 is TGTGCCAGCAGCCAAGATCTGGCGAATTCACCCCTCCACTTT. The encoded protein is CASSQDLANSPLHF.

This clonotype showed up many times. This chain joins TRBV5-1 and TRBJ2-1; TRBD2 matches 8 bases. Per germline, CDR1 SGHRS and CDR2 YFSETQ. This CDR3 spans 15 amino acids. Trimming at V came to 0 bases and at J to 2 bases, leaving 1 base not matched to a gene. The CDR3 region has the DNA TGCGCCAGCAGCTTGGGAGCGGGGGCCTACAATGAGCAGTTCTTC. This translates into CASSLGAGAYNEQFF.

This clonotype has ten or more counts. In DNA, the CDR3 is TGCGCCAGCAGCCCGGCCTGGGGGGGTATGAACACTGAAGCTTTCTTT. Encoded protein: CASSPAWGGMNTEAFF. This chain joins TRBV5-1 and TRBJ1-1, with a weak D call TRBD1 (5 bases). Germline V gene sequence: CDR1 SGHRS, CDR2 YFSETQ. The V gene lost 4 bases and the J gene lost 0 bases, with 16 bases spanning the gap. CDR3 length: 16 amino acids. The variable domain in full, completed from reference TRBV5-1 and TRBJ1-1, reads KAGVTQTPRYLIKTRGQQVTLSCSPISGHRSVSWYQQTPGQGLQFLFEYFSETQRNKGNFPGRFSGRQFSNSRSEMNVSTLELGDSALYLCASSPAWGGMNTEAFFGQGTRLTVV.

This clonotype was found a few times. The rearrangement uses TRBV12-3 or TRBV12-4 and TRBJ2-7; 8 positions match TRBD1. V was pared by 5 bases and J by 7 bases, with 13 bases of the junction left unmatched. The CDR3 runs to 15 residues. In nucleotides, the CDR3 is TGTGCCAGCAGTCCCGGGGGACAGGCTCTGGCAGAGCAGTACTTC. Residues: CASSPGGQALAEQYF.

This clonotype was counted many times. The genes are TRBV6-5 and TRBJ1-1; 8 bases are a match to TRBD1. With 5 bases clipped from V and 6 bases from J, the junction kept 2 bases outside the gene matches. The CDR3 is 12 amino acids. The germline V gene encodes CDR1 MNHEY and CDR2 SVGAGI. The CDR3 nucleotides are TGTGCCAGCAGTCAGACAGGGGCTGAAGCTTTCTTT. It encodes CASSQTGAEAFF.

This rearrangement joins TRBV11-2 to TRBJ2-3, with a weak D call TRBD1 (5 bases). V was trimmed by 5 bases and J by 5 bases, leaving 14 bases between them. This CDR3 is built from 14 residues. Germline CDR1 is SGHAT and CDR2 is FQNNGV. The CDR3 nucleotides are TGTGCCAGCAGCACCAACGCCCAGGGAGATACGCAGTATTTT. Encoded protein: CASSTNAQGDTQYF.

In its sample, this clonotype was seen many times. This rearrangement joins TRBV3-1 to TRBJ2-1; 7 bases are shared with TRBD1. From germline, CDR1 is LGHDT and CDR2 YNNKEL (reference sequence). After removal of 6 bases from V and 1 base from J, the junction contained 3 bases not matched to a gene. This CDR3 contains 14 residues. The CDR3 DNA follows: TGTGCCAGCAGTATGGGACAGTCCTACAATGAGCAGTTCTTC. Translation: CASSMGQSYNEQFF.

In its sample, this clonotype was seen many times. The chain links TRBV9 to TRBJ1-2; D is unresolved. The V and J ends lost 4 bases and 7 bases respectively, with 11 bases between them. Germline V gives CDR1 SGDLS, CDR2 YYNGEE. The CDR3 covers 12 residues. For the CDR3, the DNA is TGTGCCAGCAGCCTAAATGAGGCTGGCTACACCTTC. This sequence encodes CASSLNEAGYTF.

This clonotype occurred a few times. The chain joins TRBV10-3 to TRBJ2-3; no firm D call. V was pared by 3 bases and J by 6 bases, with 16 bases between. Germline CDR1 ENHRY, CDR2 SYGVKD. CDR3 length: 15 amino acids. CDR3 in amino acids: CAISDRRQPTDTQYF. The CDR3 DNA follows: TGTGCCATCAGTGATCGGCGCCAACCCACGGATACGCAGTATTTT.

In this sample, this clonotype turned up a few times. A much larger clone sits a single nucleotide away, making a read error possible. The chain uses TRBV11-2 and TRBJ1-2; D is undetermined. The V gene lost 3 bases and the J gene lost 8 bases, with 13 bases spanning the gap. CDR1 SGHAT and CDR2 FQNNGV come from the germline V gene. This CDR3 spans 13 amino acids. CDR3: CASSFKEDGGYTF. The CDR3 DNA reads as TGTGCCAGCAGCTTCAAAGAGGATGGCGGCTACACCTTC. The full variable domain, completed using reference TRBV11-2 and TRBJ1-2, is EAGVAQSPRYKIIEKRQSVAFWCNPISGHATLYWYQQILGQGPKLLIQFQNNGVVDDSQLPKDRFSAERLKGVDSTLKIQPAKLEDSAVYLCASSFKEDGGYTFGSGTRLTVV.

The V gene is TRBV5-6, the J gene TRBJ2-5; D unclear. Per the germline V gene, CDR1 is SGHDT and CDR2 is YYEEEE. With 2 bases removed from V and 1 base from J, the gap between germline ends came to 6 bases. The CDR3 is 13 residues long. The CDR3 nucleotides read TGTGCCAGCAGCTTCAGGATCCAAGAGACCCAGTACTTC. Amino acids: CASSFRIQETQYF.

This clonotype was counted at least ten times. The rearrangement links TRBV10-3 to TRBJ2-1, with TRBD1 identical over 11 bases. The germline CDR1 and CDR2 sequences are ENHRY and SYGVKD. This CDR3 region has 14 residues. The V and J ends lost 10 bases and 8 bases, in that order; junction bases with no gene match: 10. The CDR3 region has the DNA TGTGCCAACCGACCGGGACAGGGGGACCATGAGCAGTTCTTC. Translation: CANRPGQGDHEQFF.

The chain is built from TRBV2 and TRBJ2-7, with TRBD1 matching 7 bases. CDR1 SNHLY and CDR2 FYNNEI come from the germline V gene. This CDR3 has 11 amino acids. With V trimmed by 6 bases and J by 10 bases, 6 bases remained unmatched. The CDR3 spells CASSLDRVQYV. CDR3 coding DNA: TGTGCCAGCAGCCTAGACAGGGTCCAGTACGTC.

There are many counts of this clonotype. The J gene is TRBJ2-3, the V gene TRBV5-1, with D hard to call. The germline V gene encodes CDR1 SGHRS and CDR2 YFSETQ. V was trimmed by 0 bases and J by 1 base, leaving 3 bases between them. The CDR3 spans 13 residues. CDR3: CASSLEGTDTQYF. The CDR3 DNA reads as TGCGCCAGCAGCTTGGAAGGCACAGATACGCAGTATTTT. Combining the CDR3 with reference TRBV5-1 and TRBJ2-3 gives the whole variable domain KAGVTQTPRYLIKTRGQQVTLSCSPISGHRSVSWYQQTPGQGLQFLFEYFSETQRNKGNFPGRFSGRQFSNSRSEMNVSTLELGDSALYLCASSLEGTDTQYFGPGTRLTVL.

This clonotype was picked up many times. V is TRBV12-3 or TRBV12-4 and J is TRBJ2-7; maybe TRBD1 (6 bases). V was pared by 2 bases and J by 6 bases, with 11 bases between. There are 13 residues in the CDR3. The CDR3: CASSLYQGSEQYF. CDR3 sequence (DNA): TGTGCCAGCAGTTTATATCAGGGGTCCGAGCAGTACTTC.

This clonotype was detected ten times or more. The rearrangement uses TRBV3-1 and TRBJ1-3, with TRBD1 matching 10 bases. The CDR3 runs to 13 residues. The germline CDR1 and CDR2 sequences are LGHDT and YNNKEL (reference sequence). V lost 6 bases to trimming and J lost 8 bases; unmatched junction nucleotides: 4. CDR3 nucleotide sequence: TGTGCCAGCAGGAGACAGGGGGCAGACACCATATATTTT. Its protein is CASRRQGADTIYF.